The clone carrying this T cell receptor (beta chain) has a handful of counts. Antigen unknown. The sample is drawn from a study of T-cell reconstitution after alpha-beta-depleted transplantation in children. General study results and limits: At around two months after transplant, the alpha-beta T cells were reportedly derived from several hundred expanded clones that came from non-depleted graft cells. Several patients had high TCRbeta diversity at day 60; it came from surviving recipient T cells and thymic progenitors.

As it was prepared, the TCRbeta library received unique molecular identifiers. TCRdb reanalysed the PCR reads using MiXCR and keeps one entry per CDR3 protein. The data show just over 950,000 distinct CDR3 sequences, with 25% to 35% seen just once and approximately 30% held by the top ten. The CDR3 spans 13 residues. Germline CDR1 is SNHLY and CDR2 is FYNNEI. Trimming removed 6 bases from V and 6 bases from J, with 9 bases in between. Specimen: PBMCs, mostly from graft donor cells, collected 360 days after TCRalphabeta/CD19-depleted stem cell transplant. This chain uses TRBV2 with TRBJ1-6; D gene ambiguous. The sequence derives from a boy in the first two years of life who had a stem cell transplant for SCID, so the T cells may come from the graft donor. CDR3 loop: CASSPYPNSPLHF. The CDR3 DNA is TGTGCCAGCAGCCCCTACCCTAATTCACCCCTCCACTTT.